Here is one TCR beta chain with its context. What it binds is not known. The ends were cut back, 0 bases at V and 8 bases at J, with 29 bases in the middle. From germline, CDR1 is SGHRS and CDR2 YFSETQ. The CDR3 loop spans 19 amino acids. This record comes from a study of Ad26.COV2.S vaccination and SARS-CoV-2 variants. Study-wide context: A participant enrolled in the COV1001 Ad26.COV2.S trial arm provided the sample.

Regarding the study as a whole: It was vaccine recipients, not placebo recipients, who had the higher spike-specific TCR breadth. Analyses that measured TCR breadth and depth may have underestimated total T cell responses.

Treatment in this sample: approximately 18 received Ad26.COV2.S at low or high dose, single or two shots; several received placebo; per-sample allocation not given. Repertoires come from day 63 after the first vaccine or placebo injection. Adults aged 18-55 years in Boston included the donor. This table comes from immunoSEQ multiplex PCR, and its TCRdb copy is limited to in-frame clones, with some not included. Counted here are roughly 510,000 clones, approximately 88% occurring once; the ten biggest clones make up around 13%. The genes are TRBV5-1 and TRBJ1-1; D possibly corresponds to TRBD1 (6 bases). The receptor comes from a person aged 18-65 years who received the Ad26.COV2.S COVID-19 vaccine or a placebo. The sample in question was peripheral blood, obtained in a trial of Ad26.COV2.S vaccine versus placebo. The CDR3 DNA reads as TGCGCCAGCAGCTTGGGGTATTTGGACAGCCACTCACGAACAAAAGAAGCTTTCTTT. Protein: CASSLGYLDSHSRTKEAFF.